The 29 T cell receptor beta chains listed next were all sequenced from one sample in a study of blood T cells in healthy people across ages. The use of a sample-barcoded 5' primer and a J-beta primer mix characterized a second PCR of roughly 6 to 11 cycles. Each CDR3 protein is one row after TCRdb ran MiXCR on the 5' RACE reads. The profile shows roughly 2 million distinct CDR3 sequences, around 50% of them singletons. The sample was blood. These receptors came from a woman aged 40 to 50 in good health.

This clonotype occurred many times. This chain links TRBV3-1 with TRBJ2-1; D gene uncertain. CDR1 and CDR2 from the germline V gene are LGHDT and YNNKEL (reference sequence). The V and J ends lost 1 base and 4 bases respectively, with 2 bases between them. The CDR3 is 12 residues long. The CDR3 here is CASSQAYNEQFF. The CDR3 DNA reads TGTGCCAGCAGCCAAGCTTACAATGAGCAGTTCTTC.

This chain links TRBV6-5 with TRBJ2-7; D is ambiguous. Germline CDR1 is MNHEY and CDR2 is SVGAGI. The CDR3 is made up of 14 amino acids. Trimming took 6 bases from V and 5 from J, leaving 17 bases between them. The CDR3 loop reads CASRKDGQFHEQYF. The CDR3 coding sequence is TGTGCCAGCAGAAAAGACGGGCAGTTCCACGAGCAGTACTTC.

The chain carries TRBV5-5 and TRBJ1-2; the match to TRBD1 covers 8 bases. The CDR3 loop spans 14 amino acids. V was pared by 4 bases and J by 7 bases, with 9 bases of the junction left unmatched. Germline CDR1 is SGHKS and CDR2 is YYEKEE (reference sequence). The DNA for the CDR3 is TGTGCCAGCAGCCCGGACAGGGTTTTAAGTGGCTACACCTTC. Protein product: CASSPDRVLSGYTF.

This clonotype was seen only once. This rearrangement joins TRBV12-3 or TRBV12-4 to TRBJ1-1; 7 positions agree with TRBD1. V dropped 5 bases and J dropped 7; count of bases not matched to a gene: 10. The CDR3 is 14 amino acids. The DNA of the CDR3 is TGTGCCAGCAGTCCCTTACAGGGGTTCGGTGAAGCTTTCTTT. Its protein product is CASSPLQGFGEAFF.

This clonotype was counted only a few times. The rearrangement uses TRBV7-2 and TRBJ2-7, with a weak D call TRBD1 (6 bases). The germline CDR1 and CDR2 sequences are SGHTA and FQGNSA. Trimming shortened V by 1 base and J by 7 bases, and 17 bases separated the two germline ends. The CDR3 loop spans 15 amino acids. The chain's CDR3 is CASSLVYDRPVEQYF. CDR3 DNA: TGTGCCAGCAGCTTAGTGTACGACAGGCCGGTGGAGCAGTACTTC. Full variable domain (outside the CDR3, taken from reference TRBV7-2 and TRBJ2-7): GAGVSQSPSNKVTEKGKDVELRCDPISGHTALYWYRQSLGQGLEFLIYFQGNSAPDKSGLPSDRFSAERTGGSVSTLTIQRTQQEDSAVYLCASSLVYDRPVEQYFGPGTRLTVT.

The chain uses TRBV7-2 and TRBJ2-1, with 12 bases identical to TRBD2. The CDR3 is 15 residues long. The trim removed 5 bases at V and 5 bases at J, leaving 4 bases unmatched. CDR1 is SGHTA and CDR2 is FQGNSA in the germline V gene. CDR3 in amino acids: CASSARLAGDNEQFF. CDR3 sequence (DNA): TGTGCCAGCAGCGCCCGACTAGCGGGGGACAATGAGCAGTTCTTC.

This clonotype was counted only a few times. The V and J genes are TRBV5-4 and TRBJ2-1; D unresolved. The CDR3 consists of 13 residues. In germline, CDR1 is SGHNT, CDR2 YYREEE (reference sequence). V was trimmed by 6 bases and J by 5 bases, leaving 12 bases between them. CDR3 residues: CASTRADNNEQFF. The CDR3 region has the DNA TGTGCCAGCACTCGGGCAGATAACAATGAGCAGTTCTTC.

Turning to this clonotype: At one end the junction does not follow the germline gene, possibly because of a read error. V is TRBV27 and J is TRBJ2-7; 8 bases match TRBD2. The germline V gene has CDR1 MNHEY and CDR2 SMNVEV (reference sequence). This CDR3 contains 14 residues. The CDR3 sequence: CASSLASGGNERYF. The CDR3 bases are TGTGCCAGCAGTTTAGCCAGCGGGGGCAATGAGCGGTACTTC.

The chain combines TRBV24-1 with TRBJ2-5, with 7 bases lining up with TRBD1. The V gene's germline CDR1 is KGHDR and CDR2 SFDVKD. The V and J ends lost 3 bases and 11 bases, in that order; junction bases with no gene match: 14. The CDR3 runs to 15 residues. CDR3 DNA sequence: TGTGCCACCAGTGATATGGACCGGACAGGCAATGAGCAGTACTTC. Amino acids: CATSDMDRTGNEQYF.

This clonotype has only a few counts. The V gene is TRBV10-3, the J gene TRBJ2-6; 7 bases are a match to TRBD1. CDR3 size: 17 residues. V lost 4 bases and J lost 0; bases outside the gene matches: 6. Germline CDR1 ENHRY, CDR2 SYGVKD. The CDR3 DNA reads as TGTGCCATCAGTGCCGGGACAGACTCCTCTGGGGCCAACGTCCTGACTTTC. Encoded protein: CAISAGTDSSGANVLTF.

Comment on this clonotype: An end of the junction differs from the germline gene, which may be a read error. This chain uses TRBV3-1 with TRBJ2-1; D ambiguous. CDR1 is LGHDT and CDR2 is YNNKEL in the germline V gene (reference sequence). CDR3 length: 13 residues. Here the CDR3 DNA reads TGTGCCGGCAGCCAACCCCCATCTGGTGAGCAGTTCTTC. This sequence encodes CAGSQPPSGEQFF.

This chain links TRBV9 with TRBJ1-4, with TRBD1 identical over 8 bases. Germline V gene data show CDR1 as SGDLS and CDR2 as YYNGEE. V lost 4 bases and J lost 7; bases outside the gene matches: 6. The CDR3 is made up of 14 amino acids. In DNA, the CDR3 is TGTGCCAGCAGCTCAGGGGGCGCAAGTGAAAAACTGTTTTTT. Its translation: CASSSGGASEKLFF.

Only a few counts were recorded for this clonotype. The rearrangement links TRBV4-1 to TRBJ2-1, with 10 positions matching TRBD1. Germline V gene data show CDR1 as MGHRA and CDR2 as YSYEKL. This CDR3 is built from 14 residues. After removal of 8 bases from V and 4 bases from J, the junction contained 5 bases not matched to a gene. Here the CDR3 reads CASQGQGLYNEQFF. DNA of the CDR3: TGCGCCAGCCAGGGACAGGGGTTATACAATGAGCAGTTCTTC.

This clonotype was seen only a few times. In DNA, the CDR3 is TGTGCCACCAGGGGAATAGGGACCGGCGAGACCCAGTACTTC. Encoded protein: CATRGIGTGETQYF. This chain connects TRBV24-1 to TRBJ2-5, with D perhaps matching TRBD1 or TRBD2 (5 bases each). Between the trimmed V and J ends, which lost 7 bases and 5 bases, there was a span of 16 bases. The germline CDR1 and CDR2 sequences are KGHDR and SFDVKD. The CDR3 runs to 14 residues.

In its sample, this clonotype was seen a few times. The genes are TRBV5-1 and TRBJ2-7; TRBD2 is a possible D gene (5 bases). The V and J ends lost 0 bases and 2 bases respectively, with 12 bases between them. The CDR3 is made up of 15 amino acids. Germline V gene lookup returns CDR1 SGHRS and CDR2 YFSETQ. CDR3 sequence: CASSLASGSAYEQYF. The DNA for the CDR3 is TGCGCCAGCAGCTTGGCCTCTGGGAGCGCCTACGAGCAGTACTTC.

This clonotype has a count of ten or more. One end of the junction does not line up with germline, which may come from a read error. This chain joins TRBV12-3 or TRBV12-4 and TRBJ2-7; D unclear. The CDR3 length is 12 residues. In DNA, the CDR3 is TGCGCCAGCAGCTTGGCCTTGGACGAGCAGTACTTC. It specifies CASSLALDEQYF.

This clonotype showed up just a few times. This CDR3 is CASSFPSGGPYNEQFF. CDR3 coding DNA: TGTGCCAGCAGTTTCCCTAGCGGGGGACCTTACAATGAGCAGTTCTTC. The rearrangement joins TRBV28 to TRBJ2-1; 10 nucleotides align to TRBD2. The CDR3 loop spans 16 amino acids. With 3 bases clipped from V and 4 bases from J, the junction kept 6 bases outside the gene matches. Germline CDR1 is MDHEN and CDR2 is SYDVKM.

V is TRBV11-2 and J is TRBJ2-4, with a possible D match to TRBD2 (5 bases). The last part of the DNA fits TRBJ2-7 better; the J call may be wrong. Germline loops: CDR1 SGHAT, CDR2 FQNNGV. The CDR3 totals 16 residues. Here the CDR3 reads CASSLRTGEWPYEQYF. The CDR3 DNA reads TGTGCCAGCAGCTTAAGGACTGGAGAGTGGCCCTACGAGCAGTACTTC.

CDR3 DNA sequence: TGTGCCACCAGTGATCATGTGGTTAGGAATGAGCAGTTCTTC. Its protein product is CATSDHVVRNEQFF. The chain has TRBV24-1 and TRBJ2-1; D gene unclear. The ends were cut back, 3 bases at V and 7 bases at J, with 12 bases in the middle. The CDR3 consists of 14 residues. The germline V gene has CDR1 KGHDR and CDR2 SFDVKD.

The rearrangement links TRBV6-2 or TRBV6-3 to TRBJ1-5, with 7 bases matching TRBD1. Looked up from germline, CDR1 is MNHEY and CDR2 is SVGEGT. V shed 6 bases and J 3 bases; nucleotides not matched to a gene: 8. The CDR3 contains 15 residues. The CDR3 DNA sequence: TGTGCCAGCAGGACAATTGGGACAGTCAATCAGCCCCAGCATTTT. Protein: CASRTIGTVNQPQHF.

CDR3 sequence (DNA): TGCAGTGCCCCCCTTACAACGGCTGTCACAGATACGCAGTATTTT. Its protein product is CSAPLTTAVTDTQYF. The chain uses TRBV20-1 and TRBJ2-3; D is uncertain. Germline assignment: CDR1 DFQATT and CDR2 SNEGSKA (reference sequence). The CDR3 spans 15 residues. The V gene lost 6 bases and the J gene lost 2 bases, with 18 bases spanning the gap.

This clonotype was picked up a small number of times. The chain carries TRBV27 and TRBJ2-7; no clear D gene. Trimming cost V 6 bases and J 0 bases, with 9 bases left between them. The CDR3 is 13 amino acids. Looked up from germline, CDR1 is MNHEY and CDR2 is SMNVEV (reference sequence). Here the CDR3 DNA reads TGTGCCAGCAGCATGCTCAGCTCCTACGAGCAGTACTTC. It translates to CASSMLSSYEQYF.

The rearrangement links TRBV11-2 to TRBJ2-1; D gene uncertain. This CDR3 region has 17 residues. V was cut by 0 bases and J by 0 bases, with 12 bases left in between. CDR1 and CDR2 (germline): SGHAT, FQNNGV. The CDR3 nucleotides read TGTGCCAGCAGCTTAGATTTAGTCAGGAGCTCCTACAATGAGCAGTTCTTC. This sequence encodes CASSLDLVRSSYNEQFF.

The chain has TRBV27 and TRBJ2-3; D call uncertain. The CDR3 contains 15 residues. The V gene's germline CDR1 is MNHEY and CDR2 SMNVEV (reference sequence). Trimming cost V 5 bases and J 7 bases, with 19 bases left between them. CDR3 amino acids: CASSLPHIQLYTQYF. The CDR3, as DNA: TGTGCCAGCAGTCTTCCTCACATACAATTATATACGCAGTATTTT.

The chain links TRBV19 to TRBJ2-5, with D possibly being TRBD1 or TRBD2 (5 bases each). This CDR3 comprises 16 residues. Germline assignment: CDR1 LNHDA and CDR2 SQIVND (reference sequence). Trimming pared 0 bases from V and 1 base from J, leaving 12 bases between. The CDR3 DNA follows: TGTGCCAGTAGTATAGATCGGGACGGATTCCAAGAGACCCAGTACTTC. Protein: CASSIDRDGFQETQYF.

This clonotype was found a few times. The chain uses TRBV20-1 and TRBJ2-3, with 7 bases matching TRBD1. The CDR3 is 14 amino acids. J was trimmed by 3 bases and V by 5 bases; bases with no gene match: 8. Germline-derived CDR1 and CDR2 are DFQATT and SNEGSKA (reference sequence). This CDR3 is CSAADRVATDTQYF. The CDR3 region has the DNA TGCAGTGCTGCTGACAGGGTGGCGACAGATACGCAGTATTTT.

The chain uses TRBV7-2 and TRBJ1-4; D remains ambiguous. Germline CDR1 is SGHTA and CDR2 is FQGNSA. V lost 5 bases and J 0 bases, leaving 10 bases between the germline ends. The CDR3 extends over 15 amino acids. CDR3 nucleotides: TGTGCCAGCAGCCCCCGGGCAGCAACTAATGAAAAACTGTTTTTT. It is translated as CASSPRAATNEKLFF.

This clonotype has just a few counts. The rearrangement uses TRBV9 and TRBJ2-5, with a possible D match to TRBD1 (6 bases). The CDR3 is made up of 14 amino acids. Trimming left V 4 bases short and J 1 base short, with 11 bases between. Germline V gene lookup returns CDR1 SGDLS and CDR2 YYNGEE. The CDR3 DNA is TGTGCCAGCAGCTTGGACAGCTTCCAAGAGACCCAGTACTTC. The encoded protein is CASSLDSFQETQYF.

This clonotype was seen a handful of times. V and J are TRBV7-9 and TRBJ2-1; 8 bases fit TRBD1. The CDR3 extends over 16 amino acids. After removal of 5 bases from V and 9 bases from J, the junction contained 15 bases not matched to a gene. Germline CDR1 reads SEHNR; CDR2 reads FQNEAQ (reference sequence). The CDR3 coding sequence is TGTGCCAGCAGCCAGGGCGGTGACAGGGGCCGGGGTGAGCAGTTCTTC. The encoded protein is CASSQGGDRGRGEQFF.